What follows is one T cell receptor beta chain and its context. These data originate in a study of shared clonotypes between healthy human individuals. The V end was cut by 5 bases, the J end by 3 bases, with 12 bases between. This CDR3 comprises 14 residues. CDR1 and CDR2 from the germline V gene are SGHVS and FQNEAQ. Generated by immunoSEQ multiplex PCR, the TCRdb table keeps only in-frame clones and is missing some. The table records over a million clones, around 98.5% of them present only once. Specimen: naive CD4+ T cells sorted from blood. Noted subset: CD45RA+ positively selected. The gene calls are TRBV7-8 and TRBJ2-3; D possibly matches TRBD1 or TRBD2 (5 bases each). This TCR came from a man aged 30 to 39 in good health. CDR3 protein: CASSRSEGTDTQYF. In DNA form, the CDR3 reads TGTGCCAGCAGCCGTTCAGAGGGGACAGATACGCAGTATTTT. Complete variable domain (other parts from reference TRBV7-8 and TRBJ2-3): GAGVSQSPRYKVAKRGQDVALRCDPISGHVSLFWYQQALGQGPEFLTYFQNEAQLDKSGLPSDRFFAERPEGSVSTLKIQRTQQEDSAVYLCASSRSEGTDTQYFGPGTRLTVL.